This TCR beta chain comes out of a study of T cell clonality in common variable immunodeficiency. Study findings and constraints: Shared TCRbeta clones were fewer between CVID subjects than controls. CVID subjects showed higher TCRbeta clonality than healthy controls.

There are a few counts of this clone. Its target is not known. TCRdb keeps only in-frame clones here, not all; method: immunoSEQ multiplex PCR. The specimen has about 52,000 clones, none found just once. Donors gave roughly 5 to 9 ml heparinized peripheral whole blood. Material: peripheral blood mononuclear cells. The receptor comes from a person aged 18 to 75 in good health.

CDR3 DNA (partial): TGCAGTGCTAGGAAGCCGCATCAGCCC. This gives the protein CSARKPHQP. The full CDR3 protein is CSARKPHQPQHF. V is TRBV20-1 and J is TRBJ1-5; D gene uncertain. The read terminates 3 residues ahead of where the CDR3 ends, so the germline J gene completes it. V was shortened by 3 bases and J by 5 bases, with 8 bases between the two germline ends. Germline-derived CDR1 and CDR2 are DFQATT and SNEGSKA (reference sequence). The CDR3 sequence is 12 residues long.